Relative to its sample, the clone carrying this TCR beta chain is medium-sized. Per the original data handling: Nucleated cell counts were estimated from reference gene primer amplification. Here immunoSEQ multiplex PCR was the method, and the copy in TCRdb shows in-frame clones only, minus some. Clonal size and the V and J genes are those of that table, whereas D and trimming came from the DNA. There are some 29,000 clones in the sample; around three quarters occur only once, and approximately 41% lies in the top ten. The sample belongs to a study of blood T cell repertoires in COVID-19. About the study: Donors in the United States, Italy and Spain gave samples during acute or convalescent COVID-19.

The TCR sequence derives from a man between 65 and 79 years old with acute or convalescent COVID-19. The sequenced sample was peripheral blood.

The CDR3 loop is CASSARVSSYEQYF. In DNA form, the CDR3 reads TGTGCCAGCAGCGCCCGGGTGAGCTCCTACGAGCAGTACTTC. This chain uses TRBV7-6 with TRBJ2-7; no clear D gene. The CDR3 extends over 14 amino acids. V shed 5 bases and J shed 0 bases, with 11 bases lying between them. The germline V gene encodes CDR1 SGHVS and CDR2 FNYEAQ.